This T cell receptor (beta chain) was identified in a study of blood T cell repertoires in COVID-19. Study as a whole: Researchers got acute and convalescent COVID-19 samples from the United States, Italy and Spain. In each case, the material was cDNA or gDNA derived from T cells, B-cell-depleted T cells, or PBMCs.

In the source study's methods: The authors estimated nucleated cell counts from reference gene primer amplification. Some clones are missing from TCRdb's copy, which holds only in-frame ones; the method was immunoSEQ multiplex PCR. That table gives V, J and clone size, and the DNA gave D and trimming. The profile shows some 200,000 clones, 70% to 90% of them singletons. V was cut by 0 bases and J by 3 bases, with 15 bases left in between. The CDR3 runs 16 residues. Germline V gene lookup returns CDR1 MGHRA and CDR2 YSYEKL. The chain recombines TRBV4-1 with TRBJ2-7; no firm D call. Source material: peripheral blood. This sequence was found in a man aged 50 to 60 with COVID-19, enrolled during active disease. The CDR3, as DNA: TGCGCCAGCAGCCAAGAGTCCGGCAACCCGGGCTACGAGCAGTACTTC. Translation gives CASSQESGNPGYEQYF.